In this sample, the clone carrying this T cell receptor beta chain turned up many times. Its antigen remains unknown. This entry belongs to a study of T cells in Graves' hyperthyroidism and ophthalmopathy. Study results and caveats: Ophthalmopathy was predicted by the model a median of roughly 6.6 months ahead of onset. Most expanded thyroid clonotypes above 0.001 recurred in blood.

Amplification of TCR beta CDR3 regions used RNA as the template. HTBI primers were employed in a first-round RT-PCR of the TCR CDR3. TCRdb reprocessed the multiplex PCR reads via MiXCR and lists one record per CDR3 protein. The sample shows about 840,000 distinct CDR3 sequences, about 38% of them seen only once. V lost 0 bases, J lost 3 bases, and 6 bases lay in between. Germline CDR1 SEHNR, CDR2 FQNEAQ (reference sequence). There are 13 residues in the CDR3. This clonotype originated in a man younger than 30 with Graves' hyperthyroidism. Sequenced: blood. V usage is TRBV7-9 and J usage is TRBJ2-7; no clear D gene. In DNA form, the CDR3 reads TGTGCCAGCAGCTTAGCGCCTGTCTACGAGCAGTACTTC. Encoded protein: CASSLAPVYEQYF.